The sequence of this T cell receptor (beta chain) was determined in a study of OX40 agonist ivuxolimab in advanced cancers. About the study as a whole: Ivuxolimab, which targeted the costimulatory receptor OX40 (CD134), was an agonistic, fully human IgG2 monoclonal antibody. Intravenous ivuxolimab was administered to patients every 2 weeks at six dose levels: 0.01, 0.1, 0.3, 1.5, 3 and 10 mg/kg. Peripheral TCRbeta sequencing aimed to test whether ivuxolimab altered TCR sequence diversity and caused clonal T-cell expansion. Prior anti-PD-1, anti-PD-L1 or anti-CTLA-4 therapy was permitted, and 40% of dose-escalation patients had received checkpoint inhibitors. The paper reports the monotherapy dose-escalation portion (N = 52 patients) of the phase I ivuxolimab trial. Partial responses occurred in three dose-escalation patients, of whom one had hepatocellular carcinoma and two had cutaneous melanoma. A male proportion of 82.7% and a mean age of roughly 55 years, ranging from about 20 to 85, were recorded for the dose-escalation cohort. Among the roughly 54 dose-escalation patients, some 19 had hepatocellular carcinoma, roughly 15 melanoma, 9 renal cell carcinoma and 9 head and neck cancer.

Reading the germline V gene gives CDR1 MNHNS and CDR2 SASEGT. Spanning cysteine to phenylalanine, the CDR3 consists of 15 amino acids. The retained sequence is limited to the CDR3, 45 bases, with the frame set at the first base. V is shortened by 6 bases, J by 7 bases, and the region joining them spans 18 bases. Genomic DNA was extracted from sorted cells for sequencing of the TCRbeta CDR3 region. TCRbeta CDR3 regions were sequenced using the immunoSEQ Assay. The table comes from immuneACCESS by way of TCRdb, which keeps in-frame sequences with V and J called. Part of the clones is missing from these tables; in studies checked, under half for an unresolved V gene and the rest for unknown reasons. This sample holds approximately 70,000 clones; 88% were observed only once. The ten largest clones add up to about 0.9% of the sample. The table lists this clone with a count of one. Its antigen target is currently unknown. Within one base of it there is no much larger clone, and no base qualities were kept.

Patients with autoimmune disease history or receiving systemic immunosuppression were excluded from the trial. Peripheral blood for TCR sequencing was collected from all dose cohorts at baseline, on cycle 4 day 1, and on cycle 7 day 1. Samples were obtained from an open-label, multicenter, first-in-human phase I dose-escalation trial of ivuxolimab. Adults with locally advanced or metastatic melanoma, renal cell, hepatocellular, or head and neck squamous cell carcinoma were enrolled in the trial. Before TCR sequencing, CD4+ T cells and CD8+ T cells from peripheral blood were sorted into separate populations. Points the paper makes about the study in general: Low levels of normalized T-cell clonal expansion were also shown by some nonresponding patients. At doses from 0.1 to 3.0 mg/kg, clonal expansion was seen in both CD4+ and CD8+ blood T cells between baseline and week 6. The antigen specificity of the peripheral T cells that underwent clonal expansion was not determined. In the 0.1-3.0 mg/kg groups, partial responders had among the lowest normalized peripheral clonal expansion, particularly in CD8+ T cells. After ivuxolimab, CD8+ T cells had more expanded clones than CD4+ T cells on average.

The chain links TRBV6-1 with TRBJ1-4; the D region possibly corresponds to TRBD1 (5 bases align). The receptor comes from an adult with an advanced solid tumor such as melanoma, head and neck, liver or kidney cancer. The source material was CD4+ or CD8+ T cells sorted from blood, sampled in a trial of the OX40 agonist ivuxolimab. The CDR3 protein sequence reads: CASSRTQGLSEKLFF. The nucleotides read TGTGCCAGCAGCCGCACCCAGGGACTGAGTGAAAAACTGTTTTTT.